Presented here are 31 T cell receptor beta chains from one specimen sequenced in a study of blood T cell repertoires in COVID-19. Clones were sequenced by immunoSEQ multiplex PCR, and TCRdb holds only the in-frame ones, with some missing. The sample shows about 63,000 clones, roughly 85% of them seen only once. Sequencing input: peripheral blood. These receptors all stem from a woman aged 80 or older with acute or convalescent COVID-19.

The J gene is TRBJ1-4, the V gene TRBV19, with D hard to call. Per germline, CDR1 LNHDA and CDR2 SQIVND (reference sequence). The V gene lost 5 bases and the J gene lost 8 bases, with 21 bases spanning the gap. This CDR3 has 16 residues. The CDR3 DNA sequence: TGTGCCAGTAGTCCGCGGGGAGAGCGGCCGCTGGAAAAACTGTTTTTT. Translating gives CASSPRGERPLEKLFF.

This clone showed up just once. V and J are TRBV4-1 and TRBJ1-6; 9 nucleotides line up with TRBD1. V lost 4 bases, J lost 1 base, and 14 bases stayed unmatched. Germline-derived CDR1 and CDR2 are MGHRA and YSYEKL. The CDR3 is made up of 20 amino acids. The CDR3 DNA reads TGCGCCAGCAGCCCCCCCCGGACAGGGGCCGAATTGTCCTATAATTCACCCCTCCACTTT. Translation gives CASSPPRTGAELSYNSPLHF.

The chain links TRBV27 to TRBJ1-2, with 7 positions matching TRBD1. The CDR3 sequence is 15 residues long. The V gene's germline CDR1 is MNHEY and CDR2 SMNVEV (reference sequence). Losses at the gene ends were 7 bases for V and 0 bases for J; bases not matched to a gene: 8. CDR3 loop: CASKVGRGANYGYTF. The CDR3 nucleotides are TGTGCCAGCAAGGTGGGCAGGGGGGCTAACTATGGCTACACCTTC.

The rearrangement links TRBV6-6 to TRBJ1-1; 8 bases are a match to TRBD1. CDR1 is MNHNY, CDR2 SVGAGI, per germline (reference sequence). The CDR3 length is 15 residues. Trimming removed 6 bases from V and 10 bases from J; junction bases left unmatched: 16. The CDR3 here is CASRPSTGDFWRAFF. The CDR3, as DNA: TGTGCCAGCAGACCTTCGACAGGGGACTTCTGGAGAGCTTTCTTT.

The chain is built from TRBV5-4 and TRBJ2-7; TRBD2 matches 8 bases. CDR1 is SGHNT, CDR2 YYREEE, per germline (reference sequence). This CDR3 contains 14 residues. The V and J ends lost 0 bases and 4 bases, in that order; junction bases with no gene match: 3. The CDR3 here is CASSLAAGAYEQYF. The DNA for the CDR3 is TGTGCCAGCAGCTTGGCAGCGGGGGCATACGAGCAGTACTTC.

The rearrangement links TRBV3-1 (or the pseudogene TRBV3-2) to TRBJ2-7, with 8 positions matching TRBD1. The germline CDR1 and CDR2 sequences are LGHDT and YNNKEL (reference sequence). J gave up 2 bases and V 7 bases, and 7 bases lay outside the gene matches. The CDR3 covers 14 residues. The CDR3 sequence: CASTTRGQAYEQYF. The CDR3, as DNA: TGTGCCAGCACCACACGGGGACAGGCCTACGAGCAGTACTTC.

The V call is TRBV6-5, the J call TRBJ1-1, with 8 nucleotides matching TRBD1. Losses at the gene ends were 7 bases for V and 5 bases for J; bases not matched to a gene: 6. The CDR3 has 13 amino acids. Germline CDR1 MNHEY, CDR2 SVGAGI. CDR3 DNA sequence: TGTGCCAGCACTATTAGACAGGGGACTGAAGCTTTCTTT. Protein sequence: CASTIRQGTEAFF.

This sequence joins TRBV30 and TRBJ1-6; 7 nucleotides line up with TRBD1. Germline CDR1 is GTSNPN and CDR2 is SVGIG (reference sequence). CDR3 size: 14 residues. V lost 4 bases to trimming and J lost 7 bases; unmatched junction nucleotides: 7. The CDR3 DNA reads TGTGCCTGGAAAGGGGACAGTCGAAATTCACCCCTCCACTTT. Amino acids: CAWKGDSRNSPLHF.

V is TRBV23-1 and J is TRBJ1-3; D is uncertain. TRBV23-1 is assigned to the ORF class and has an uncertain function. CDR3 length equals 17 residues. V was trimmed by 0 bases and J by 0 bases, leaving 12 bases between them. The CDR3 here is CASSQSQWSGSGNTIYF. The CDR3 DNA is TGCGCCAGCAGTCAATCGCAGTGGTCAGGCTCTGGAAACACCATATATTTT.

The chain joins TRBV5-1 to TRBJ2-7, with D possibly being TRBD2 (5 bases). Looked up from germline, CDR1 is SGHRS and CDR2 is YFSETQ. Trimming removed 4 bases at V and 0 bases at J, with 14 bases between. The CDR3 runs 15 residues. The CDR3 coding sequence is TGCGCCAGCAGCCCTGAGGGAAGGAGCTCCTACGAGCAGTACTTC. It is translated as CASSPEGRSSYEQYF.

The chain uses TRBV2 and TRBJ1-2; TRBD1 matches at 7 bases. Per the germline V gene, CDR1 is SNHLY and CDR2 is FYNNEI. The CDR3 runs 13 residues. V shed 5 bases and J 4 bases; nucleotides not matched to a gene: 4. The CDR3 region has the DNA TGTGCCAGCAGTACCGGACAGGCCTATGGCTACACCTTC. It translates to CASSTGQAYGYTF.

The chain couples TRBV7-9 to TRBJ1-2, with 9 bases lining up with TRBD1. Per germline, CDR1 SEHNR and CDR2 FQNEAQ (reference sequence). Trimming removed 7 bases from V and 4 bases from J; junction bases left unmatched: 4. This CDR3 has 13 residues. CDR3: CASKTGGVYGYTF. CDR3 nucleotide sequence: TGTGCCAGCAAAACAGGGGGCGTCTATGGCTACACCTTC.

This chain uses TRBV15 with TRBJ1-6, with 11 nucleotides matching TRBD1. With V trimmed by 1 base and J by 5 bases, 4 bases remained unmatched. The CDR3 consists of 17 residues. The germline V gene has CDR1 LNHNV and CDR2 YYDKDF (reference sequence). The CDR3 sequence is CATSRGGQGANNSPLHF. As DNA, the CDR3 is TGTGCCACCAGCAGAGGTGGACAGGGGGCTAATAATTCACCCCTCCACTTT.

The chain links TRBV28 to TRBJ1-2; 9 bases are a match to TRBD1. With V trimmed by 8 bases and J by 4 bases, 8 bases remained unmatched. This CDR3 has 14 amino acids. Germline-derived CDR1 and CDR2 are MDHEN and SYDVKM. CDR3 coding DNA: TGTGCCAGCTCCACGGGGACAGGGCCCTATGGCTACACCTTC. Translated: CASSTGTGPYGYTF.

This clone has just a few counts. The chain has TRBV6-1 and TRBJ1-2, with 9 bases matching TRBD1. Germline V gene sequence: CDR1 MNHNS, CDR2 SASEGT. J lost 2 bases, V lost 4 bases, and 8 bases had no gene match. The CDR3 length is 16 residues. Here the CDR3 DNA reads TGTGCCAGCAGTGCAACGGGGACAGGGCTCAACTATGGCTACACCTTC. It is translated as CASSATGTGLNYGYTF.

The J gene is TRBJ2-5, the V gene TRBV10-3, with D unresolved. Deletions cut 2 bases from V and 5 bases from J, with 6 bases between. Germline loops: CDR1 ENHRY, CDR2 SYGVKD. The CDR3 totals 12 residues. The CDR3 bases are TGTGCCATCAGTGAGCCTCGGGAGACCCAGTACTTC. Residues: CAISEPRETQYF.

The chain uses TRBV7-8 and TRBJ1-3, with D perhaps TRBD1 (6 bases). CDR3 length equals 14 residues. V dropped 2 bases and J dropped 5 bases, with 10 bases sitting between them. Germline V gene lookup returns CDR1 SGHVS and CDR2 FQNEAQ. In DNA form, the CDR3 reads TGTGCCAGCAGCTTAAGTCAGGGGAGAAACACCATATATTTT. This gives the protein CASSLSQGRNTIYF.

J is TRBJ1-5 and V is TRBV3-1 (or the pseudogene TRBV3-2); 10 bases agree with TRBD1. The length of the CDR3 is 14 residues. The J segment lost 6 bases and the V segment lost 3 bases, leaving 2 bases of the junction unmatched. The germline V gene has CDR1 LGHDT and CDR2 YNNKEL (reference sequence). In DNA, the CDR3 is TGTGCCAGCAGCCAGGGACAGGGGATTCAGCCCCAGCATTTT. This codes for CASSQGQGIQPQHF.

This sequence joins TRBV3-1 (or the pseudogene TRBV3-2) and TRBJ2-1, with 8 bases lining up with TRBD2. The V segment lost 3 bases and the J segment 1 base; nucleotides outside the gene matches: 2. The CDR3 is made up of 15 amino acids. Germline assignment: CDR1 LGHDT and CDR2 YNNKEL (reference sequence). The CDR3 spells CASSQLAGSYNEQFF. The CDR3 coding sequence is TGTGCCAGCAGCCAGTTAGCGGGATCCTACAATGAGCAGTTCTTC.

J is TRBJ2-7 and V is TRBV6-5; no firm D call. V was clipped by 7 bases and J by 5 bases, with 21 bases between them. This CDR3 is 15 amino acids long. Germline lookup yields CDR1 MNHEY and CDR2 SVGAGI. DNA for the CDR3: TGTGCCAGCAATTTCCAAAGCCGAGGAAGCCACGAGCAGTACTTC. Encoded protein: CASNFQSRGSHEQYF.

This clone is termed medium-sized. The J gene is TRBJ2-3, the V gene TRBV2; TRBD1 matches 8 bases. The CDR3 extends over 15 amino acids. The germline gives CDR1 SNHLY, CDR2 FYNNEI. Trimming at V came to 4 bases and at J to 4 bases, leaving 7 bases not matched to a gene. In nucleotides, the CDR3 is TGTGCCAGCAGTGGTGGGACAGGAGAATCAGATACGCAGTATTTT. This gives the protein CASSGGTGESDTQYF.

The chain carries TRBV5-4 and TRBJ1-2; possibly TRBD1 for D (5 bases). Germline CDR1 and CDR2: SGHNT and YYREEE (reference sequence). CDR3 size: 13 residues. The ends were cut back, 1 base at V and 5 bases at J, with 9 bases in the middle. The CDR3 loop is CASSLQGWYGYTF. The CDR3 DNA follows: TGTGCCAGCAGCTTGCAGGGATGGTATGGCTACACCTTC.

The chain employs TRBV11-2 and TRBJ2-1; 10 bases map to TRBD2. J gave up 4 bases and V 5 bases, and 5 bases lay outside the gene matches. The CDR3 length is 15 residues. Germline loops: CDR1 SGHAT, CDR2 FQNNGV. The CDR3 nucleotides are TGTGCCAGCAGCCCAAGGACTAGCGGATACAATGAGCAGTTCTTC. Protein sequence: CASSPRTSGYNEQFF.

The CDR3 DNA is TGTGCCAGCAGCTCCTCCTACCAGGGACAGAACACCGGGGAGCTGTTTTTT. It encodes CASSSSYQGQNTGELFF. The chain couples TRBV5-6 to TRBJ2-2; TRBD1 might be the D (6 bases). The V end was cut by 3 bases, the J end by 1 base, with 16 bases between. The CDR3 extends over 17 amino acids. Germline loops: CDR1 SGHDT, CDR2 YYEEEE.

The J gene is TRBJ2-2, the V gene TRBV5-1, with D possibly TRBD2 on 5 matching bases. CDR3 length: 14 amino acids. V lost 4 bases and J 6 bases, leaving 13 bases between the germline ends. Looked up from germline, CDR1 is SGHRS and CDR2 is YFSETQ. The CDR3 here is CASSREGLPGELFF. The CDR3 bases are TGCGCCAGCAGCCGCGAGGGCTTGCCCGGGGAGCTGTTTTTT.

DNA for the CDR3: TGTGCCAGCAGCCAACGGGACAGGGTGGACTACACCTTC. This encodes CASSQRDRVDYTF. The genes are TRBV7-2 and TRBJ1-2; 9 nucleotides match TRBD1. Unmatched junction bases numbered 8, after V lost 5 bases and J lost 10 bases. Germline lookup yields CDR1 SGHTA and CDR2 FQGNSA. The CDR3 runs to 13 residues.

The V call is TRBV29-1, the J call TRBJ2-7; TRBD2 aligns across 11 bases. In germline, CDR1 is SQVTM, CDR2 ANQGSEA. The CDR3 length is 14 residues. V dropped 7 bases and J dropped 3; count of bases not matched to a gene: 8. The CDR3: CSAILAGANYEQYF. The CDR3 DNA reads as TGCAGCGCGATACTAGCGGGGGCGAACTACGAGCAGTACTTC.

The V and J genes are TRBV3-1 (or the pseudogene TRBV3-2) and TRBJ2-7; TRBD2 matches 7 bases. V shed 3 bases, J shed 3 bases, and the junction held 2 bases outside the gene matches. The CDR3 length is 13 residues. CDR1 is LGHDT and CDR2 is YNNKEL in the germline V gene (reference sequence). CDR3 sequence: CASSHRGGYEQYF. In DNA, the CDR3 is TGTGCCAGCAGCCATCGCGGGGGCTACGAGCAGTACTTC.

A remark on this clone: The same CDR3 also results from other DNA sequences found in this sample. This CDR3 is CATLRFPRLGNEQFF. The CDR3 DNA follows: TGTGCCACCCTAAGATTTCCTAGGCTAGGCAATGAGCAGTTCTTC. This chain links TRBV6-5 with TRBJ2-1; D gene ambiguous. V was shortened by 10 bases and J by 6 bases, with 22 bases between the two germline ends. The CDR3 is 15 residues long. The germline V gene has CDR1 MNHEY and CDR2 SVGAGI.

The CDR3 DNA sequence: TGTGCCAGCTCACCCTTCCTGCGGGAGGCCTACAATGAGCAGTTCTTC. This gives the protein CASSPFLREAYNEQFF. V gene TRBV18 combines with J gene TRBJ2-1, with 8 nucleotides matching TRBD2. Trimming cost V 3 bases and J 2 bases; bases outside gene matches: 6. The germline V gene encodes CDR1 KGHSH and CDR2 LQKENI. This CDR3 is built from 16 residues.

The chain joins TRBV12-3 or TRBV12-4 to TRBJ1-2; a possible D gene is TRBD1 (5 bases). Trimming took off 7 bases at V and 3 bases at J, with 12 bases between the two ends. The CDR3 covers 13 residues. CDR3 DNA sequence: TGTGCCAGCACCCCGGGGGGAGACTATGGCTACACCTTC. This sequence encodes CASTPGGDYGYTF.